This TCR beta chain was identified during a study of metastatic and nonmetastatic thyroid tumors. At least ten counts were recorded for this clone. The CDR3 is made up of 16 amino acids. V was trimmed by 4 bases and J by 2 bases, leaving 16 bases between them. In germline, CDR1 is SGHRS, CDR2 YFSETQ. TCRdb re-called the PCR reads with MiXCR. The table lists roughly 24,000 clones, under 25% of them singletons. Patients underwent thyroid surgery, and none had received any treatment before it. This sequence joins TRBV5-1 and TRBJ1-5; D possibly corresponds to TRBD1 (5 bases). This TCR came from a male donor with papillary thyroid cancer or a benign thyroid nodule (not recorded which). Some clones in this sample may be carry-over from other donors' samples. Sequencing was carried out using blood. The CDR3 nucleotides are TGCGCCAGCAGCCGAACCAGGGAAGGGGGCAATCAGCCCCAGCATTTT. Translation: CASSRTREGGNQPQHF.